A selection of T cell receptor beta chains follows, all from one sample in a study of STAT5B mutations in CD4+ large granular lymphocyte leukemia. Sequencing was performed with immunoSEQ multiplex PCR; in TCRdb, only in-frame clones are kept and a portion is missing. The repertoire includes approximately 20,000 clones, 70% of them detected once, and roughly 31% sits in the top ten. The material sequenced was CD4+ T cells from blood buffy coats. The receptors derive from a human donor in good health. Both conserved end residues are part of each CDR3. D genes are given only for firm matches. A clone size is listed for some rows: how often the clone was seen (once, few, many), or a class if it is expanded.

clone size: NA; J gene: TRBJ1-1; V gene: TRBV4-3; D gene: NA; CDR3 DNA: TGCGCCAGCAGCCGGATACAAAACACTGAAGCTTTCTTT; CDR3 protein: CASSRIQNTEAFF
clone size: NA; J gene: TRBJ2-5; V gene: TRBV10-3; D gene: NA; CDR3 DNA: TGTGCCACCTCGGAGGGGGCCGAGACCCAGTACTTC; CDR3 protein: CATSEGAETQYF
clone size: NA; J gene: TRBJ2-5; V gene: TRBV27; D gene: NA; CDR3 DNA: TGTGCCAGCAGTCCCTCAGGGGGGGGTAAGACCCAGTACTTC; CDR3 protein: CASSPSGGGKTQYF
clone size: NA; J gene: TRBJ2-3; V gene: TRBV18; D gene: NA; CDR3 DNA: TGTGCCAGCTCACCACCAGACCTACAGCTCATAGCAGATACGCAGTATTTT; CDR3 protein: CASSPPDLQLIADTQYF
clone size: NA; J gene: TRBJ2-5; V gene: TRBV12-5; D gene: NA; CDR3 DNA: TGTGCTAGTGGTTTGGAAGGTGCCCAGTACTTC; CDR3 protein: CASGLEGAQYF
clone size: few; J gene: TRBJ2-2; V gene: TRBV28; D gene: NA; CDR3 DNA: TGTGCCAGCAGTTTATGGCGGGAATCGCCTAACACCGGGGAGCTGTTTTTT; CDR3 protein: CASSLWRESPNTGELFF
clone size: NA; J gene: TRBJ2-2; V gene: TRBV9; D gene: NA; CDR3 DNA: TGTGCCAGCAGCGTAGAGGGACGCCCCACCGGGGAGCTGTTTTTT; CDR3 protein: CASSVEGRPTGELFF
clone size: NA; J gene: TRBJ2-7; V gene: TRBV19; D gene: NA; CDR3 DNA: TGTGCCAGTAGTACCACCGGGGCTACGGACGAGCAGTACTTC; CDR3 protein: CASSTTGATDEQYF
clone size: NA; J gene: TRBJ2-6; V gene: TRBV7-8; D gene: NA; CDR3 DNA: TGTGCCAGCAGCGCAAACAAACAGGGTGGAACATCTGGGGCCAACGTCCTGACTTTC; CDR3 protein: CASSANKQGGTSGANVLTF
clone size: NA; J gene: TRBJ2-7; V gene: TRBV11-2; D gene: NA; CDR3 DNA: TGTGCCAGCAGCTTAGAGGGGTCAGACTACGAGCAGTACTTC; CDR3 protein: CASSLEGSDYEQYF
clone size: NA; J gene: TRBJ2-1; V gene: TRBV5-1; D gene: TRBD2; CDR3 DNA: TGCGCCAGCAGCTTGGCCTGGGGGGGGGACAATGAGCAGTTCTTC; CDR3 protein: CASSLAWGGDNEQFF
clone size: NA; J gene: TRBJ1-4; V gene: TRBV5-4; D gene: NA; CDR3 DNA: TGTGCCAGCAGTAGTCAGGATGGGGAGGAAAAACTGTTTTTT; CDR3 protein: CASSSQDGEEKLFF